The 20 T cell receptor beta chains given below trace back to one sample, sequenced in a study of blood T cell repertoires in COVID-19. Produced via immunoSEQ multiplex PCR; TCRdb's table is partial and in-frame only. The sample shows roughly 60,000 clones, approximately 80% of them seen only once. The sample consisted of peripheral blood. The receptors stem from a man in his fifties or sixties with COVID-19, enrolled during active disease.

There are a few counts of this clone. J is TRBJ2-7 and V is TRBV27; TRBD2 aligns across 7 bases. The trim removed 4 bases at V and 5 bases at J, leaving 11 bases unmatched. Per the germline V gene, CDR1 is MNHEY and CDR2 is SMNVEV (reference sequence). The CDR3 loop spans 15 amino acids. CDR3 coding DNA: TGTGCCAGCAGTTCCCCCTTCGCGGGAGCCCACGAGCAGTACTTC. Protein product: CASSSPFAGAHEQYF.

The table lists this clone with a count of one. CDR3 in amino acids: CASSHLGQGSGNTIYF. CDR3 sequence (DNA): TGTGCCAGCAGCCATTTGGGACAGGGGTCCGGAAACACCATATATTTT. The rearrangement joins TRBV4-2 to TRBJ1-3; 10 nucleotides line up with TRBD1. The CDR3 has 16 amino acids. V dropped 3 bases and J dropped 4; count of bases not matched to a gene: 6. Germline CDR1 LGHNA, CDR2 YNFKEQ.

J is TRBJ1-3 and V is TRBV11-2, with 9 bases lining up with TRBD1. This CDR3 is built from 19 residues. CDR1 SGHAT and CDR2 FQNNGV come from the germline V gene. With 4 bases clipped from V and 0 bases from J, the junction kept 13 bases outside the gene matches. This CDR3 is CASSWGQGYLEDSGNTIYF. As DNA, the CDR3 is TGTGCCAGCAGCTGGGGACAGGGTTACCTAGAGGACTCTGGAAACACCATATATTTT.

The gene calls are TRBV19 and TRBJ1-6; 7 bases fit TRBD1. The CDR3 is made up of 15 amino acids. Trimming took 3 bases from V and 7 from J; bases not matched to a gene: 6. Germline CDR1 is LNHDA and CDR2 is SQIVND (reference sequence). The CDR3 bases are TGTGCCAGTAGTATCTCGGGACAGAGCAATTCACCCCTCCACTTT. Translating it yields CASSISGQSNSPLHF.

The gene calls are TRBV6-5 and TRBJ1-1; possible D gene TRBD1, 5 bases. The germline CDR1 and CDR2 sequences are MNHEY and SVGAGI. With 9 bases removed from V and 9 bases from J, the gap between germline ends came to 20 bases. CDR3 length equals 13 residues. The CDR3 DNA reads as TGTGCCAGTCGAGGCGGGAGGGGCCCTCAAGCTTTCTTT. It translates to CASRGGRGPQAFF.

The rearrangement links TRBV19 to TRBJ1-6; D is uncertain. Germline V CDR1 and CDR2: LNHDA, SQIVND (reference sequence). CDR3 length: 15 amino acids. Trimming stripped 4 bases from V and 6 bases from J, with 13 bases between. The CDR3 DNA reads TGTGCCAGTAGTAGCGAGGGAAGGCGTAATTCACCCCTCCACTTT. It yields the protein CASSSEGRRNSPLHF.

J is TRBJ1-6 and V is TRBV7-3; TRBD1 is a possible D gene (6 bases). CDR3 length: 14 amino acids. Germline V lookup: CDR1 SGHTA, CDR2 FQGTGA. V gave up 5 bases and J gave up 5 bases, with 10 bases separating them. As DNA, the CDR3 is TGTGCCAGCAGCCACCAGGGGAATAATTCACCCCTCCACTTT. It yields the protein CASSHQGNNSPLHF. Full variable domain (remainder filled in from reference TRBV7-3 and TRBJ1-6): GAGVSQTPSNKVTEKGKYVELRCDPISGHTALYWYRQSLGQGPEFLIYFQGTGAADDSGLPNDRFFAVRPEGSVSTLKIQRTERGDSAVYLCASSHQGNNSPLHFGNGTRLTVT.

The chain joins TRBV5-1 to TRBJ2-3; 7 bases agree with TRBD2. The CDR3 sequence is 15 residues long. Germline assignment: CDR1 SGHRS and CDR2 YFSETQ. The V gene end was trimmed by 5 bases and the J gene end by 0 bases; junction bases not matched to a gene: 6. The CDR3 loop is CASSKTGGSTDTQYF. DNA of the CDR3: TGCGCCAGCAGTAAAACGGGAGGCAGCACAGATACGCAGTATTTT. Supplemented by reference TRBV5-1 and TRBJ2-3, the full variable domain reads KAGVTQTPRYLIKTRGQQVTLSCSPISGHRSVSWYQQTPGQGLQFLFEYFSETQRNKGNFPGRFSGRQFSNSRSEMNVSTLELGDSALYLCASSKTGGSTDTQYFGPGTRLTVL.

J is TRBJ2-3 and V is TRBV3-1 (or the pseudogene TRBV3-2); D is unclear. The germline gives CDR1 LGHDT, CDR2 YNNKEL (reference sequence). The CDR3 length is 14 residues. Trimming removed 1 base from V and 3 bases from J, with 8 bases in between. The CDR3 nucleotides are TGTGCCAGCAGCCAAGTGCAGGAAACAGATACGCAGTATTTT. The encoded protein is CASSQVQETDTQYF.

The CDR3: CASSEVYSGTGALAAYGYTF. The CDR3 nucleotides read TGTGCCAGCAGTGAAGTCTACTCCGGGACAGGGGCGCTGGCAGCCTATGGCTACACCTTC. This rearrangement joins TRBV6-1 to TRBJ1-2; 10 bases line up with TRBD1. The J segment lost 4 bases and the V segment lost 1 base, leaving 18 bases of the junction unmatched. Germline V gene lookup returns CDR1 MNHNS and CDR2 SASEGT. The CDR3 loop spans 20 amino acids.

This chain uses TRBV5-1 with TRBJ2-7; 8 bases map to TRBD2. V was clipped by 1 base and J by 1 base; unmatched bases: 10. CDR1 and CDR2 (germline): SGHRS, YFSETQ. This CDR3 region has 17 residues. DNA for the CDR3: TGCGCCAGCAGCTTGAGGGCTGGCGGGGGGCAGTCCTACGAGCAGTACTTC. Protein product: CASSLRAGGGQSYEQYF.

This chain joins TRBV2 and TRBJ2-7; 12 bases match TRBD2. With V trimmed by 6 bases and J by 2 bases, 11 bases remained unmatched. The CDR3 loop spans 17 amino acids. The V gene's germline CDR1 is SNHLY and CDR2 FYNNEI. The CDR3 DNA sequence: TGTGCCAGCAGCCCAAACCCCTCTAGCGGGAGGGCCTACGAGCAGTACTTC. It yields the protein CASSPNPSSGRAYEQYF.

The chain has TRBV19 and TRBJ1-4; 7 bases fit TRBD1. Germline V gene lookup returns CDR1 LNHDA and CDR2 SQIVND (reference sequence). The CDR3 runs to 16 residues. Unmatched junction bases numbered 9, after V lost 6 bases and J lost 2 bases. CDR3 residues: CASSRDSRRTNEKLFF. CDR3 sequence (DNA): TGTGCCAGTAGCAGGGACAGTCGTCGGACTAATGAAAAACTGTTTTTT.

The chain carries TRBV6-2 or TRBV6-3 and TRBJ2-1; 9 bases match TRBD2. Germline assignment: CDR1 MNHEY and CDR2 SVGEGT. Trimming at V came to 2 bases and at J to 3 bases, leaving 2 bases not matched to a gene. The CDR3 extends over 15 amino acids. In DNA, the CDR3 is TGTGCCAGCAGTTACGCTAGCGGGGTCTACAATGAGCAGTTCTTC. This encodes CASSYASGVYNEQFF.

The chain links TRBV30 to TRBJ2-5; the D gene is possibly TRBD2 (6 bases). Deletions cut 1 base from V and 1 base from J, with 13 bases between. Germline assignment: CDR1 GTSNPN and CDR2 SVGIG (reference sequence). The CDR3 contains 15 residues. CDR3: CAWSAFSGTQETQYF. The CDR3, as DNA: TGTGCCTGGAGTGCCTTTAGCGGTACCCAAGAGACCCAGTACTTC.

DNA of the CDR3: TGTGCCATCAGTGGTGAGGGTAGGAAGGATACGCAGTATTTT. Protein: CAISGEGRKDTQYF. This chain joins TRBV10-3 and TRBJ2-3, with a possible D match to TRBD2 (5 bases). Trimming left V 4 bases short and J 6 bases short, with 14 bases between. The CDR3 consists of 14 residues. The V gene's germline CDR1 is ENHRY and CDR2 SYGVKD.

This chain joins TRBV15 and TRBJ2-7; 8 bases map to TRBD1. With 9 bases clipped from V and 4 bases from J, the junction kept 8 bases outside the gene matches. CDR3 length: 13 amino acids. Looked up from germline, CDR1 is LNHNV and CDR2 is YYDKDF (reference sequence). CDR3 protein: CATSDRAGYEQYF. In DNA form, the CDR3 reads TGTGCCACTTCGGACAGGGCGGGTTACGAGCAGTACTTC.

The rearrangement links TRBV28 to TRBJ2-4; 8 bases are a match to TRBD1. V gave up 6 bases and J gave up 2 bases; unmatched junction bases: 6. Germline loops: CDR1 MDHEN, CDR2 SYDVKM. CDR3 length equals 15 residues. The CDR3 DNA is TGTGCCAGCAGGGAAACAGGGGGAACCAAAAACATTCAGTACTTC. This codes for CASRETGGTKNIQYF.

This chain joins TRBV4-1 and TRBJ1-6; the D is unclear. Germline loops: CDR1 MGHRA, CDR2 YSYEKL. The CDR3 runs 13 residues. V dropped 4 bases and J dropped 6 bases, with 7 bases sitting between them. CDR3 coding DNA: TGCGCCAGCAGCCCGGGGTCTAATTCACCCCTCCACTTT. Its protein is CASSPGSNSPLHF.

The V gene is TRBV28, the J gene TRBJ1-5, with TRBD1 identical over 7 bases. There are 16 residues in the CDR3. CDR1 MDHEN and CDR2 SYDVKM come from the germline V gene. The trim removed 4 bases at V and 4 bases at J, leaving 10 bases unmatched. CDR3 nucleotide sequence: TGTGCCAGCAGTTCGCACTACGGGACAGCAAATCAGCCCCAGCATTTT. Its protein product is CASSSHYGTANQPQHF.